This T cell receptor (beta chain) was found in a study of shared clonotypes between healthy human individuals. The table came from immunoSEQ multiplex PCR; TCRdb's copy has only in-frame clones and leaves some out. The sample shows about 2.3 million clones, 80% to 95% of them seen only once. Notes on this clone: Its specificity is not known.

V dropped 3 bases and J dropped 4; count of bases not matched to a gene: 3. The V gene's germline CDR1 is GTSNPN and CDR2 SVGIG (reference sequence). This CDR3 is 14 amino acids long. Overall study results and limits: With a few donors compared, about 5% of naive CD4 clonotypes were shared. Sampling used blood alone; tissue repertoires probably differ.

The V call is TRBV30, the J call TRBJ1-1, with 12 nucleotides matching TRBD1. The sample comprised naive CD4+ T cells from PBMCs. Indicated subset: CD45RA+ positively selected. The receptor was derived from a man aged 18 to 35 in good health. Some clones in this sample may be carry-over from other donors' samples. The CDR3: CAWRGQGAGTEAFF. The CDR3 DNA is TGTGCCTGGAGGGGACAGGGGGCTGGCACTGAAGCTTTCTTT.